This TCR beta chain originates from a study of cytomegalovirus exposure and HLA in healthy donors (dated by TCRdb to the late 2010s). Looking at the study overall: An earlier analysis of around 600 of the donors reported 250 to 300 Gb of sequence data and about 100 million unique TCR beta sequences from about 200 million T cells. Around 320 gigabases of sequencing data and tens of millions of unique TCR sequences were included in an early release covering over 600 HLA-typed donors. The genetic ancestry cluster associated with self-reported Caucasian donors included over 80% of the 300 to 400 genotyped donors. The study aimed to test whether cataloging public T cell receptors could reveal signatures of past pathogen exposure. Using immunosequencing, the study profiled T cell repertoires from around 680 subjects and related those repertoires to cytomegalovirus serostatus. Along with the 666-subject first cohort, a separate validation cohort of over a hundred different subjects was used. To predict cytomegalovirus infection status, the study combined high-throughput TCR immunosequencing, statistical association of individual TCRs with disease status, and machine learning. To study patterns of TCR occurrence, a later analysis re-analyzed previously published TCR beta repertoires from 600 to 750 donors and added high-resolution HLA genotyping. The later analysis used no new phenotypic data to find candidate immune exposures, relying instead on TCR beta sequences and their occurrence across donors. In an earlier analysis of over 550 of the donors, high-throughput TCR beta sequencing was used to judge whether each TCR beta V gene segment behaved as functional or pseudogenic. Donor age, sex, ethnicity and CMV serostatus were collected together with the repertoire data. A later genetic analysis took genome-wide SNP genotypes for about three fifths of the roughly 700 donors and used that subset as a discovery cohort. All discovery cohort repertoires had been generated on a single sequencing platform. Both class I and class II loci were covered by HLA typing, at four-digit resolution. The number of typed donors differed by locus: 629-630 for A, B, C, DRB1 and DQB1; 522 for DQA1; 606 for DPA1; and approximately 450 for DPB1. Because of strong linkage in the cohort, roughly five DR-DQ haplotypes were treated as single units for association and clustering. Among roughly 400 genotyped donors of the cohort, an average of approximately 240,000 unique TCR beta nucleotide sequences was sequenced per donor, of which 15% to 20% were non-productive. The full study reports these points: Some IMGT-functional V segments, including TRBV6-2 and TRBV6-3, could not be told apart with the 87-base-pair reads, so those segments were excluded. A later analysis found that most CMV-associated TCR beta chains appeared HLA-restricted, with HLA associations seemingly driven largely by CMV exposure. A later genetic analysis associated a missense DCLRE1C variant with V-gene and J-gene trimming of TCR beta chains, and an independent cohort replicated the association. When HLA alleles, especially DR and DQ, strongly co-occurred, TCR associations were difficult to assign to individual alleles. A total of about 150 TCR beta chains were listed by the study as associated with cytomegalovirus. According to the authors, the approach could potentially be generalized to other disease states and immunological phenotypes. The classifier was reported to diagnose cytomegalovirus status with high specificity and sensitivity in both the original and validation cohorts. In a later genetic analysis, fewer N-insertions in productive TCRs were reported among donors in an Asian-associated ancestry cluster than the roughly 700-donor mean. CMV serostatus was the only immune exposure information available for the cohort. An earlier analysis of approximately 540 of the donors showed that most TCR beta V segments appeared in productive rearrangements either about 87% or about 30% of the time, which broadly matched IMGT annotations. This cohort had only TCR beta chains sequenced, and the lack of alpha or paired-chain data limited which features could be detected. Correlated functional status among segregating V segments might be attributable to linkage disequilibrium, but an unknown experimental factor could not be ruled out. Because HLA typing was unavailable for some donors at each locus, only the typed subset was used in association tests. In a later analysis, the rate of TCR association differed among HLA loci, with DRB1 alleles having the most associated TCRs and HLA-C alleles having the fewest. Most TCR sequences were observed very rarely across donors, whereas some public TCRs were present in many individuals. Presence/absence analyses assumed roughly uniform sequencing depth across donors, an assumption that may not hold. A cluster of highly shared sequence variants was judged likely to be a technical artifact of the sequencing pipeline. According to a later analysis, parvovirus B19, influenza, CMV and Epstein-Barr virus appeared linked to several top co-occurrence clusters. Compared with equally common non-associated chains, HLA-associated TCR beta chains in a later analysis were more clonally expanded and had lower generation probabilities. Because counts were too low, about 18 rarely observed V segments, including chromosome 9 orphons, were left out of the earlier analysis of 500 to 650 of the donors. A further reported finding was that TCR beta sequences accurately predicted the HLA-A and HLA-B alleles for most subjects in the first cohort. A few of the identified cytomegalovirus-associated TCR beta chains were confirmed in vitro to be specific for cytomegalovirus antigens. Specific HLA alleles were associated with some 15,000 TCR beta sequences at a false discovery rate of 0.05 in a later analysis.

The cohort consisted of 650 to 850 healthy bone marrow donors. At the time of sampling, all cohort members were nominally healthy, though unrecorded immune exposures were likely present. The donor tested CMV seronegative and was one of the 352 seronegative cohort members. Each donor provided a peripheral blood sample, and peripheral blood mononuclear cells were used for TCR beta sequencing. The Qiagen DNeasy Blood Extraction Kit was used to extract genomic DNA from the blood cell samples. From the cysteine through the phenylalanine, the CDR3 covers 15 amino acids. Only the CDR3 DNA is retained, 45 bases long and in frame from the first base. Trimming removed 2 bases from V and 4 bases from J; the gene matches leave 6 bases unexplained. CDR1 and CDR2 were assigned from the germline V gene as MGHRA and YSYEKL. Concerning this clone: Its antigen is currently not known. Base qualities were left out, and no much larger clone turns up one base away.

The receptor library was made with the immunoSEQ multiplex PCR assay. For the multiplex PCR, a mixture combining 60 forward primers for TCR Vbeta segments and 13 reverse primers for TCR Jbeta segments was used. A multiplex PCR assay on genomic DNA amplified the CDR3 region of rearranged TCR beta genes. The amplified TCR beta libraries were sequenced on the Illumina HiSeq System as 87-base-pair reads. The study's own analysis went as follows. A later analysis counted tens of millions of unique TCR beta chains across the 640 or so repertoires, and around 9.9 million of these chains were shared by at least two donors. Raw reads were error-corrected and collapsed into unique sequences with a nearest-neighbor algorithm that merged closely related sequences to remove PCR and sequencing errors. To assign V, D and J gene segments, CDR3 sequences were aligned to IMGT reference sequences. For a sequence to be retained, at least a six-nucleotide match to both a V gene segment and a J gene segment was required. Rearrangements were called productive when the CDR3 lacked stop codons and stayed in frame with V and J; all others were non-productive. Following IMGT convention, CDR3 was defined as the stretch from the second conserved V-encoded cysteine to the conserved J-encoded phenylalanine. The earlier analysis of fewer than 700 of the donors excluded sequences that lacked an unambiguous match to a single V gene segment. In an earlier analysis of about 590 of the donors, a V segment was called functional when productive rearrangements were above 56.7%, and segregating when the standard deviation between donors exceeded 5%. A statistical classification framework was built to diagnose cytomegalovirus status from the catalog of TCR beta chain sequences. In a later analysis, TCR nucleotide sequences were compared against IMGT/GENE-DB human TR gene sequences so that V and J genes could be assigned. The TCRdist pipeline was used in a later analysis to assign CDR3 sequences and most-parsimonious VDJ recombination scenarios. In a later analysis, each TCR beta chain was defined by its CDR3 amino acid sequence together with its V-gene family, and reads lacking a unique V-gene family were excluded. To address suspected cross-contamination and a sequencing artifact, a later analysis removed 550 to 750 highly shared, low-generation-probability nucleotide sequences. In a later analysis, a clonal expansion index for each public chain was calculated from normalized within-repertoire ranks of inferred template counts. A later analysis computed generation probabilities with a VDJ recombination model fitted to out-of-frame rearrangements, and checked the results against IGoR. In a later analysis, hypergeometric tests were used to score TCR-TCR, TCR-HLA and TCR-CMV co-occurrence, with a repertoire-size bias correction applied to TCR pairs. To estimate false discovery rates, a later analysis permuted the HLA or CMV assignments 20 times. A later analysis grouped co-occurring TCRs with DBSCAN, adding TCRdist sequence similarity when clustering within HLA-allele-positive subsets. Repertoires with fewer than 30,000 or more than 120,000 public chains were left out of co-occurrence clustering, as were about 5 repertoires with anomalous nucleotide sharing. Not all clones reach the TCRdb copy of this immuneACCESS table, which keeps in-frame sequences only. Checked studies attribute under half of the gap to unresolved V genes and leave the rest unexplained. That table furnishes V, J and clone size, whereas the DNA furnished D and trimming. The sample profile shows around 150,000 clones; 79% of them were found once. Under 2.5% of the sample lies in the top ten.

What was sequenced was PBMCs. The TCR originated in a man aged 40-49 years in good health and CMV-seronegative. Recombination linked TRBV4-1 to TRBJ2-7; 9 middle bases align to TRBD1. The CDR3 region has the sequence CASSQPRTGDYEQYF. The nucleotide sequence reads as follows: TGCGCCAGCAGCCAACCACGGACAGGGGATTACGAGCAGTACTTC.